The 26 T cell receptor beta chains in this list originate from one sample, sequenced in a study of T cells after yellow fever vaccination. TCRdb passed the 5' RACE reads through MiXCR, listing each CDR3 protein once. Of about 630,000 distinct CDR3 sequences in the sample, 9% to 15% were seen once. Sample: PBMCs, taken on the day of the yellow fever booster vaccination. The receptor set was obtained from a man aged 25 to 45 who received the YFV17D yellow fever vaccine.

The chain carries TRBV7-9 and TRBJ2-1; 9 nucleotides align to TRBD2. The CDR3 spans 17 residues. The J segment lost 7 bases and the V segment lost 7 bases, leaving 17 bases of the junction unmatched. Germline V lookup: CDR1 SEHNR, CDR2 FQNEAQ (reference sequence). The chain's CDR3 is CASNAFGGRAYNNEQFF. In DNA form, the CDR3 reads TGTGCCAGCAACGCCTTTGGCGGGAGGGCCTATAATAATGAGCAGTTCTTC.

This clonotype came up a few times. The chain couples TRBV7-2 to TRBJ2-1, with D maybe TRBD2 (6 bases). CDR1 SGHTA and CDR2 FQGNSA come from the germline V gene. CDR3 length: 14 residues. Trimming stripped 5 bases from V and 2 bases from J, with 10 bases between. The CDR3 DNA reads as TGTGCCAGCAGCACCTCTAGCGCCTACAATGAGCAGTTCTTC. Translated, it gives CASSTSSAYNEQFF.

This clonotype was detected a few times. The V call is TRBV9, the J call TRBJ1-1; TRBD1 might be the D (5 bases). The V gene lost 3 bases and the J gene lost 1 base, with 13 bases spanning the gap. The CDR3 loop spans 15 amino acids. Germline V gene data show CDR1 as SGDLS and CDR2 as YYNGEE. Written as DNA, the CDR3 is TGTGCCAGCAGCGCACACGGGGACCCGAACACTGAAGCTTTCTTT. Amino acids: CASSAHGDPNTEAFF.

This clonotype was seen ten or more times. The CDR3 region is CASSKPGNSPLHF. The DNA for the CDR3 is TGTGCCAGCAGCAAACCGGGTAATTCACCCCTCCACTTT. The rearrangement uses TRBV3-1 and TRBJ1-6; D uncertain. The CDR3 has 13 amino acids. The ends were cut back, 5 bases at V and 6 bases at J, with 8 bases in the middle. From germline, CDR1 is LGHDT and CDR2 YNNKEL (reference sequence).

This chain links TRBV19 with TRBJ2-1; 7 positions match TRBD2. The CDR3 is 14 amino acids. Germline V lookup: CDR1 LNHDA, CDR2 SQIVND (reference sequence). The V and J ends lost 6 bases and 6 bases, in that order; junction bases with no gene match: 8. CDR3 sequence: CASRKSGTTNEQFF. CDR3 in DNA: TGTGCCAGTAGGAAATCCGGGACTACCAATGAGCAGTTCTTC.

This clonotype has a handful of counts. This chain connects TRBV4-3 to TRBJ2-3; D call uncertain. From germline, CDR1 is LGHNA and CDR2 YSLEER. Trimming took 0 bases from V and 0 from J, leaving 10 bases between them. The CDR3 totals 16 residues. CDR3 nucleotide sequence: TGCGCCAGCAGCCAAGATGAAGTGGGGAGCACAGATACGCAGTATTTT. It translates to CASSQDEVGSTDTQYF.

This clonotype was detected many times. This rearrangement joins TRBV6-5 to TRBJ2-7; 11 bases are shared with TRBD1. The V gene end was trimmed by 2 bases and the J gene end by 3 bases; junction bases not matched to a gene: 3. CDR1 and CDR2 from the germline V gene are MNHEY and SVGAGI. The CDR3 length is 15 residues. The CDR3, as DNA: TGTGCCAGCAGTTACAGGGACAGGGGGTTCTACGAGCAGTACTTC. Translating it yields CASSYRDRGFYEQYF.

The table lists this clonotype with a few counts. The genes are TRBV20-1 and TRBJ2-7, with D uncertain. This CDR3 comprises 13 residues. From germline, CDR1 is DFQATT and CDR2 SNEGSKA (reference sequence). V was pared by 1 base and J by 5 bases, with 12 bases between. CDR3 in amino acids: CSARVSITDEQYF. In nucleotides, the CDR3 is TGCAGTGCTAGAGTTTCAATTACCGACGAGCAGTACTTC.

This clonotype was counted only a few times. V gene TRBV7-9 combines with J gene TRBJ2-2; 7 bases align to TRBD2. This CDR3 is 17 amino acids long. Germline CDR1 is SEHNR and CDR2 is FQNEAQ (reference sequence). The J segment lost 6 bases and the V segment lost 3 bases, leaving 13 bases of the junction unmatched. CDR3 protein: CASSFRLGREASGELFF. In DNA form, the CDR3 reads TGTGCCAGCAGCTTCCGACTAGGCCGGGAGGCCTCCGGGGAGCTGTTTTTT.

This clonotype was seen many times. CDR3 coding DNA: TGTGCCAGCAGCCGTTCTTGGGGCGGGGGCACTGAAGCTTTCTTT. Amino acids: CASSRSWGGGTEAFF. The chain recombines TRBV7-9 with TRBJ1-1, with D possibly matching TRBD1 (5 bases). Trimming removed 5 bases from V and 4 bases from J, with 17 bases in between. The CDR3 loop spans 15 amino acids. Germline lookup yields CDR1 SEHNR and CDR2 FQNEAQ (reference sequence).

The chain joins TRBV15 to TRBJ2-2; no clear D gene. The CDR3 spans 12 residues. Germline CDR1 is LNHNV and CDR2 is YYDKDF (reference sequence). The germline V and J ends were trimmed by 3 bases and 7 bases, with 6 bases remaining between them. This chain's CDR3 is CATSSEVGELFF. In nucleotides, the CDR3 is TGTGCCACCAGCAGCGAAGTCGGGGAGCTGTTTTTT.

This clonotype was counted a single time. The gene calls are TRBV10-3 and TRBJ2-1; TRBD2 matches 7 bases. Germline CDR1 is ENHRY and CDR2 is SYGVKD. The V gene end was trimmed by 10 bases and the J gene end by 9 bases; junction bases not matched to a gene: 9. The CDR3 consists of 12 residues. The CDR3 DNA reads as TGTGCCAACGGGCGGGGGACGGCTGAGCAGTTCTTC. As protein: CANGRGTAEQFF.

This clonotype occurred many times. The chain links TRBV6-1 to TRBJ2-2; D gene uncertain. The CDR3 is 14 residues long. CDR1 and CDR2 from the germline V gene are MNHNS and SASEGT. With 6 bases removed from V and 4 bases from J, the gap between germline ends came to 12 bases. The CDR3 DNA is TGTGCCAGCAGGCTCCCGGGCGGCACCGGGGAGCTGTTTTTT. Translation: CASRLPGGTGELFF.

This clonotype was detected only a few times. This chain uses TRBV7-9 with TRBJ2-7; possibly TRBD2 for D (5 bases). CDR1 is SEHNR, CDR2 FQNEAQ, per germline (reference sequence). This CDR3 contains 16 residues. V lost 1 base and J 2 bases, leaving 15 bases between the germline ends. The CDR3 coding sequence is TGTGCCAGCAGCTTAGTACCGGAGGACGGGGCCTACGAGCAGTACTTC. Translating gives CASSLVPEDGAYEQYF.

This clonotype has just a few counts. The rearrangement links TRBV5-1 to TRBJ1-1; D is unresolved. Germline V gives CDR1 SGHRS, CDR2 YFSETQ. There are 14 residues in the CDR3. V was pared by 4 bases and J by 3 bases, with 13 bases between. CDR3 loop: CASSPESGDTEAFF. The CDR3 DNA follows: TGCGCCAGCAGCCCAGAAAGTGGGGACACTGAAGCTTTCTTT.

There are a few counts of this clonotype. The chain is built from TRBV5-5 and TRBJ2-7; D gene unclear. This CDR3 contains 13 residues. Germline lookup yields CDR1 SGHKS and CDR2 YYEKEE (reference sequence). V lost 5 bases and J 3 bases, leaving 12 bases between the germline ends. CDR3: CASRTGPHYEQYF. The CDR3 coding sequence is TGTGCCAGCAGGACCGGGCCACACTACGAGCAGTACTTC.

This clonotype was found a few times. CDR3 region: CASSFTGKPDTEAFF. The CDR3 DNA reads TGTGCCAGCAGTTTTACAGGGAAGCCGGACACTGAAGCTTTCTTT. This chain links TRBV27 with TRBJ1-1, with D tentatively TRBD1 (6 bases). V gave up 3 bases and J gave up 3 bases, with 14 bases separating them. Germline V gene lookup returns CDR1 MNHEY and CDR2 SMNVEV (reference sequence). CDR3 length: 15 residues.

This clonotype turned up a few times. The rearrangement links TRBV20-1 to TRBJ2-7; 7 bases map to TRBD1. The CDR3 extends over 13 amino acids. Germline CDR1 is DFQATT and CDR2 is SNEGSKA (reference sequence). J was trimmed by 3 bases and V by 6 bases; bases with no gene match: 8. As DNA, the CDR3 is TGCAGTGCCGCCTGGGACAGAGTCTACGAGCAGTACTTC. This encodes CSAAWDRVYEQYF.

At least ten counts were recorded for this clonotype. The gene calls are TRBV28 and TRBJ1-1; 7 bases align to TRBD1. Germline V CDR1 and CDR2: MDHEN, SYDVKM. CDR3 length: 17 amino acids. The V segment lost 4 bases and the J segment 1 base; nucleotides outside the gene matches: 12. CDR3 DNA sequence: TGTGCCAGCAGTTCCCCGATACAAGACAGGGCGAACACTGAAGCTTTCTTT. Protein product: CASSSPIQDRANTEAFF. The variable domain in full, completed from reference TRBV28 and TRBJ1-1, reads DVKVTQSSRYLVKRTGEKVFLECVQDMDHENMFWYRQDPGLGLRLIYFSYDVKMKEKGDIPEGYSVSREKKERFSLILESASTNQTSMYLCASSSPIQDRANTEAFFGQGTRLTVV.

The chain carries TRBV7-2 and TRBJ1-2; D remains ambiguous. CDR1 is SGHTA and CDR2 is FQGNSA in the germline V gene. V lost 1 base, J lost 3 bases, and 12 bases lay in between. The CDR3 length is 15 residues. CDR3 region: CASSLGQALYYGYTF. The CDR3 region has the DNA TGTGCCAGCAGCTTAGGCCAGGCCCTATACTATGGCTACACCTTC.

The rearrangement joins TRBV9 to TRBJ2-3; tentative D call: TRBD2 (6 bases). The germline V and J ends were trimmed by 4 bases and 4 bases, with 13 bases remaining between them. This CDR3 comprises 14 residues. The V gene's germline CDR1 is SGDLS and CDR2 YYNGEE. CDR3 in DNA: TGTGCCAGCAGCCCCCATGGAGGGCCAGATACGCAGTATTTT. It is translated as CASSPHGGPDTQYF.

This clonotype was recorded at least ten times. The rearrangement links TRBV7-9 to TRBJ2-1; weak D call: TRBD1 (6 bases). V was clipped by 3 bases and J by 3 bases, with 18 bases between them. CDR3 length: 17 residues. Germline V gives CDR1 SEHNR, CDR2 FQNEAQ (reference sequence). The CDR3 DNA sequence: TGTGCCAGCAGCTTCGCCAAGGAACAGGGAGACTACAATGAGCAGTTCTTC. This codes for CASSFAKEQGDYNEQFF.

V usage is TRBV9 and J usage is TRBJ2-3; 7 bases map to TRBD1. The V and J ends lost 2 bases and 1 base, in that order; junction bases with no gene match: 4. The CDR3 sequence is 15 residues long. CDR1 SGDLS and CDR2 YYNGEE come from the germline V gene. CDR3 bases: TGTGCCAGCAGCGTTCCAACAGGGGGCACAGATACGCAGTATTTT. Protein product: CASSVPTGGTDTQYF.

DNA of the CDR3: TGCGCCAGCCAAGCTGGGACAGGGATCTCCTACGAGCAGTACTTC. Amino acids: CASQAGTGISYEQYF. The chain is built from TRBV5-1 and TRBJ2-7; 9 bases are a match to TRBD1. The V gene end was trimmed by 7 bases and the J gene end by 0 bases; junction bases not matched to a gene: 8. Looked up from germline, CDR1 is SGHRS and CDR2 is YFSETQ. The CDR3 consists of 15 residues.

The rearrangement uses TRBV7-2 and TRBJ2-1; D not certain. Trimming removed 3 bases at V and 3 bases at J, with 12 bases between. Germline-derived CDR1 and CDR2 are SGHTA and FQGNSA. CDR3 size: 15 residues. The CDR3 DNA reads as TGTGCCAGCAGCTTCTACGCTCAACACTACAATGAGCAGTTCTTC. It encodes CASSFYAQHYNEQFF. Based on the CDR3 plus reference TRBV7-2 and TRBJ2-1, the full variable domain is GAGVSQSPSNKVTEKGKDVELRCDPISGHTALYWYRQSLGQGLEFLIYFQGNSAPDKSGLPSDRFSAERTGGSVSTLTIQRTQQEDSAVYLCASSFYAQHYNEQFFGPGTRLTVL.

In this sample, this clonotype turned up a few times. CDR3 sequence (DNA): TGTGCCAGCAGTTACTCGAGGTTTGGTATACGGGCTGAGCAGTTCTTC. It codes for CASSYSRFGIRAEQFF. The rearrangement links TRBV6-5 to TRBJ2-1; D gene ambiguous. The V gene's germline CDR1 is MNHEY and CDR2 SVGAGI. The CDR3 runs 16 residues. Between the trimmed V and J ends, which lost 0 bases and 9 bases, there was a span of 18 bases.